These T cell receptor beta chains were read from a single sample in a study of T cells in localized non-small cell lung cancer. Repertoires were generated with immunoSEQ multiplex PCR, while TCRdb's copy carries only in-frame clones and drops some. The sample comprises tens of thousands of clones, approximately 90% of which are singletons, and about 5% rests with the top ten. The sample was peripheral blood mononuclear cells, taken before any cancer treatment. The receptors stem from a male donor at least 60 years old with stage II lung adenocarcinoma. Each CDR3 is given with its conserved first and last residue. Each record gives: clone size, V gene, J gene, CDR3 length, D gene, CDR3 protein, CDR3 DNA. The D gene is left open where the match is weak. Clone size, where shown, is once, few, many, or a class for clones that have expanded.

clone size: .; V gene: TRBV18; J gene: TRBJ2-7; CDR3 length: 15; D gene: .; CDR3 protein: CASSPSEGSSYEQYF; CDR3 DNA: TGTGCCAGCTCACCCTCGGAGGGTAGCTCCTACGAGCAGTACTTC
clone size: .; V gene: TRBV4-1; J gene: TRBJ2-5; CDR3 length: 14; D gene: .; CDR3 protein: CASSPWVGKETQYF; CDR3 DNA: TGCGCCAGCAGCCCGTGGGTGGGTAAAGAGACCCAGTACTTC
clone size: .; V gene: TRBV5-1; J gene: TRBJ1-2; CDR3 length: 14; D gene: .; CDR3 protein: CASSSEGSTYGYTF; CDR3 DNA: TGCGCCAGCAGCTCGGAGGGCTCCACTTATGGCTACACCTTC
clone size: .; V gene: TRBV9; J gene: TRBJ2-3; CDR3 length: 15; D gene: .; CDR3 protein: CASSALPGSTDTQYF; CDR3 DNA: TGTGCCAGCAGCGCGCTCCCCGGTAGCACAGATACGCAGTATTTT
clone size: .; V gene: TRBV30; J gene: TRBJ1-2; CDR3 length: 14; D gene: .; CDR3 protein: CAWSVISTAYGYTF; CDR3 DNA: TGTGCCTGGAGTGTAATTTCGACAGCCTATGGCTACACCTTC
clone size: .; V gene: TRBV11-1; J gene: TRBJ1-2; CDR3 length: 13; D gene: TRBD1; CDR3 protein: CASSRDRVSGYTF; CDR3 DNA: TGTGCCAGCAGCCGGGACAGGGTTAGTGGCTACACCTTC
clone size: .; V gene: TRBV28; J gene: TRBJ1-2; CDR3 length: 18; D gene: TRBD1; CDR3 protein: CASSLLQAGDRVVYGYTF; CDR3 DNA: TGTGCCAGCAGTTTACTACAGGCCGGGGACAGGGTGGTCTATGGCTACACCTTC
clone size: .; V gene: TRBV29-1; J gene: TRBJ1-2; CDR3 length: 13; D gene: .; CDR3 protein: CSVDGGAFYGYTF; CDR3 DNA: TGCAGCGTTGACGGGGGGGCCTTCTATGGCTACACCTTC
clone size: .; V gene: TRBV4-2; J gene: TRBJ2-2; CDR3 length: 17; D gene: TRBD2; CDR3 protein: CASSSGLAGDRTGELFF; CDR3 DNA: TGTGCCAGCAGCAGTGGACTAGCGGGAGATCGCACCGGGGAGCTGTTTTTT
clone size: .; V gene: TRBV7-8; J gene: TRBJ2-4; CDR3 length: 14; D gene: TRBD1; CDR3 protein: CASSPPRGQGAFPF; CDR3 DNA: TGTGCCAGCAGCCCCCCCCGGGGACAGGGGGCATTTCCCTTC
clone size: .; V gene: TRBV5-1; J gene: TRBJ1-2; CDR3 length: 15; D gene: .; CDR3 protein: CASSLGWGRDYGYTF; CDR3 DNA: TGCGCCAGCAGCTTGGGATGGGGACGGGACTATGGCTACACCTTC
clone size: few; V gene: TRBV5-1; J gene: TRBJ1-5; CDR3 length: 14; D gene: .; CDR3 protein: CASSLETGHQPQHF; CDR3 DNA: TGCGCCAGCAGCTTGGAGACAGGCCATCAGCCCCAGCATTTT
clone size: .; V gene: TRBV7-2; J gene: TRBJ1-5; CDR3 length: 14; D gene: .; CDR3 protein: CASSRGQANQPQHF; CDR3 DNA: TGTGCCAGCAGCCGCGGACAAGCCAATCAGCCCCAGCATTTT
clone size: .; V gene: TRBV6-5; J gene: TRBJ1-5; CDR3 length: 15; D gene: TRBD1; CDR3 protein: CASRRDRAGGQPQHF; CDR3 DNA: TGTGCCAGCAGACGTGACAGGGCGGGGGGTCAGCCCCAGCATTTT
clone size: .; V gene: TRBV19; J gene: TRBJ1-2; CDR3 length: 18; D gene: .; CDR3 protein: CASSKTGASGTAHYGYTF; CDR3 DNA: TGTGCCAGTAGTAAAACGGGAGCCTCCGGGACCGCCCACTATGGCTACACCTTC
clone size: .; V gene: TRBV5-5; J gene: TRBJ1-1; CDR3 length: 14; D gene: .; CDR3 protein: CASSLGAGRTEAFF; CDR3 DNA: TGTGCCAGCAGCTTGGGAGCAGGGCGGACTGAAGCTTTCTTT
clone size: .; V gene: TRBV9; J gene: TRBJ2-1; CDR3 length: 15; D gene: .; CDR3 protein: CASSVEPLVYNEQFF; CDR3 DNA: TGTGCCAGCAGCGTAGAACCCCTCGTTTACAATGAGCAGTTCTTC
clone size: once; V gene: TRBV27; J gene: TRBJ2-1; CDR3 length: 15; D gene: .; CDR3 protein: CASSLSYTGGSEQFF; CDR3 DNA: TGTGCCAGCAGTTTATCGTACACAGGAGGGAGTGAGCAGTTCTTC
clone size: .; V gene: TRBV20-1; J gene: TRBJ1-1; CDR3 length: 11; D gene: .; CDR3 protein: CSARLGTEAFF; CDR3 DNA: TGCAGTGCTCGTTTGGGGACTGAAGCTTTCTTT
clone size: .; V gene: TRBV5-6; J gene: TRBJ1-1; CDR3 length: 11; D gene: .; CDR3 protein: CASSQHGEAFF; CDR3 DNA: TGTGCCAGCAGCCAGCACGGGGAGGCTTTCTTT
clone size: .; V gene: TRBV10-3; J gene: TRBJ2-3; CDR3 length: 13; D gene: .; CDR3 protein: CAITDRPTDTQYF; CDR3 DNA: TGTGCCATCACGGACAGACCCACAGATACGCAGTATTTT
clone size: .; V gene: TRBV10-1; J gene: TRBJ2-5; CDR3 length: 12; D gene: .; CDR3 protein: CASSDYQETQYF; CDR3 DNA: TGCGCCAGCAGTGACTACCAAGAGACCCAGTACTTC
clone size: .; V gene: TRBV28; J gene: TRBJ2-5; CDR3 length: 14; D gene: .; CDR3 protein: CASSLGGNLGTQYF; CDR3 DNA: TGTGCCAGCAGTTTAGGAGGAAATCTGGGGACCCAGTACTTC
clone size: .; V gene: TRBV10-3; J gene: TRBJ2-5; CDR3 length: 12; D gene: .; CDR3 protein: CAIEAVKETQYF; CDR3 DNA: TGTGCCATCGAGGCAGTGAAAGAGACCCAGTACTTC
clone size: .; V gene: TRBV4-1; J gene: TRBJ1-2; CDR3 length: 15; D gene: TRBD1; CDR3 protein: CASSHSRGSNYGYTF; CDR3 DNA: TGCGCCAGCAGCCATTCCAGGGGGTCTAACTATGGCTACACCTTC
clone size: .; V gene: TRBV29-1; J gene: TRBJ2-7; CDR3 length: 11; D gene: .; CDR3 protein: CSASRAGEQYF; CDR3 DNA: TGCAGCGCCTCCAGGGCTGGTGAGCAGTACTTC
clone size: .; V gene: TRBV6-6; J gene: TRBJ1-1; CDR3 length: 13; D gene: .; CDR3 protein: CASSQTGNTEAFF; CDR3 DNA: TGTGCCAGCAGCCAGACAGGGAACACTGAAGCTTTCTTT
clone size: .; V gene: TRBV4-2; J gene: TRBJ1-1; CDR3 length: 15; D gene: .; CDR3 protein: CASSQVSPGNTEAFF; CDR3 DNA: TGTGCCAGCAGCCAAGTTTCTCCGGGGAACACTGAAGCTTTCTTT
clone size: once; V gene: TRBV7-2; J gene: TRBJ2-7; CDR3 length: 16; D gene: .; CDR3 protein: CASSLSPGEGPYEQYF; CDR3 DNA: TGTGCCAGCAGCTTATCTCCGGGAGAGGGGCCCTACGAGCAGTACTTC
clone size: once; V gene: TRBV7-2; J gene: TRBJ2-5; CDR3 length: 13; D gene: .; CDR3 protein: CASSATSAETQYF; CDR3 DNA: TGTGCCAGCAGCGCGACTAGTGCAGAGACCCAGTACTTC
clone size: .; V gene: TRBV4-1; J gene: TRBJ2-7; CDR3 length: 14; D gene: .; CDR3 protein: CASSQDRTVHEQYF; CDR3 DNA: TGCGCCAGCAGCCAAGATCGGACGGTCCACGAGCAGTACTTC
clone size: .; V gene: TRBV7-9; J gene: TRBJ2-5; CDR3 length: 16; D gene: .; CDR3 protein: CASSLIAWAIGETQYF; CDR3 DNA: TGTGCCAGCAGCCTAATAGCGTGGGCGATAGGAGAGACCCAGTACTTC
clone size: .; V gene: TRBV27; J gene: TRBJ1-1; CDR3 length: 15; D gene: .; CDR3 protein: CASSLSWGLRGEAFF; CDR3 DNA: TGTGCCAGCAGTTTATCGTGGGGGCTAAGGGGAGAAGCTTTCTTT
clone size: .; V gene: TRBV28; J gene: TRBJ1-3; CDR3 length: 13; D gene: .; CDR3 protein: CASSDSSGNTIYF; CDR3 DNA: TGTGCCAGCAGCGACAGCTCTGGAAACACCATATATTTT
clone size: .; V gene: TRBV10-3; J gene: TRBJ1-5; CDR3 length: 18; D gene: TRBD1; CDR3 protein: CAISESISRDSRNQPQHF; CDR3 DNA: TGTGCCATCAGTGAGTCGATCTCTCGGGACAGTAGGAATCAGCCCCAGCATTTT
clone size: .; V gene: TRBV18; J gene: TRBJ1-2; CDR3 length: 16; D gene: .; CDR3 protein: CASSPPQRISVGGYTF; CDR3 DNA: TGTGCCAGCTCACCTCCGCAGCGTATCTCAGTGGGTGGCTACACCTTC
clone size: .; V gene: TRBV18; J gene: TRBJ2-7; CDR3 length: 16; D gene: TRBD1; CDR3 protein: CASSQNRDRERYEQYF; CDR3 DNA: TGTGCCAGCTCACAAAACCGGGACAGGGAACGCTACGAGCAGTACTTC
clone size: once; V gene: TRBV6-5; J gene: TRBJ1-5; CDR3 length: 14; D gene: .; CDR3 protein: CASSPGQVNQPQHF; CDR3 DNA: TGTGCCAGCAGCCCAGGGCAGGTCAATCAGCCCCAGCATTTT
clone size: .; V gene: TRBV2; J gene: TRBJ2-7; CDR3 length: 14; D gene: .; CDR3 protein: CASGGTDHSYEQYF; CDR3 DNA: TGTGCCAGCGGTGGGACCGACCACTCCTACGAGCAGTACTTC
clone size: few; V gene: TRBV29-1; J gene: TRBJ2-7; CDR3 length: 14; D gene: TRBD1; CDR3 protein: CSVGRGTGVYEQYF; CDR3 DNA: TGCAGCGTTGGTCGTGGGACAGGGGTCTACGAGCAGTACTTC
clone size: .; V gene: TRBV30; J gene: TRBJ1-1; CDR3 length: 14; D gene: TRBD1; CDR3 protein: CAWRFRGRSTEAFF; CDR3 DNA: TGTGCCTGGAGGTTCAGGGGGAGGTCCACTGAAGCTTTCTTT
clone size: .; V gene: TRBV5-1; J gene: TRBJ2-1; CDR3 length: 12; D gene: .; CDR3 protein: CASSFRASEQFF; CDR3 DNA: TGCGCCAGCAGCTTTAGGGCGAGTGAGCAGTTCTTC
clone size: .; V gene: TRBV19; J gene: TRBJ1-5; CDR3 length: 18; D gene: .; CDR3 protein: CASSIEGAERGSNQPQHF; CDR3 DNA: TGTGCCAGTAGTATAGAAGGGGCGGAACGTGGAAGCAATCAGCCCCAGCATTTT
clone size: few; V gene: TRBV10-3; J gene: TRBJ2-1; CDR3 length: 16; D gene: .; CDR3 protein: CAISPFGDSSYNEQFF; CDR3 DNA: TGTGCCATCTCCCCCTTCGGTGATAGCTCCTACAATGAGCAGTTCTTC
clone size: .; V gene: TRBV12-5; J gene: TRBJ2-1; CDR3 length: 13; D gene: .; CDR3 protein: CASGLGAWYEQFF; CDR3 DNA: TGTGCTAGTGGTTTGGGGGCTTGGTATGAGCAGTTCTTC